Following are 8 T cell receptor beta chains from one sample sequenced in a study of T cell changes during pregnancy in multiple sclerosis. Data came from immunoSEQ multiplex PCR; TCRdb stores just in-frame clones and leaves some out. The sample lists about 100,000 clones, about 90% seen once, with more than 1.5% in the top ten. The specimen was peripheral blood, collected after pregnancy. These receptors originate from a female donor with multiple sclerosis, enrolled in a pregnancy study.

This chain joins TRBV5-1 and TRBJ2-1; D is uncertain. This CDR3 has 11 amino acids. Per the germline V gene, CDR1 is SGHRS and CDR2 is YFSETQ. The V end was cut by 4 bases, the J end by 7 bases, with 6 bases between. CDR3 sequence reads: CASSLTNEQFF. The DNA for the CDR3 is TGCGCCAGCAGCCTAACTAATGAGCAGTTCTTC. The full variable domain, completed using reference TRBV5-1 and TRBJ2-1, is KAGVTQTPRYLIKTRGQQVTLSCSPISGHRSVSWYQQTPGQGLQFLFEYFSETQRNKGNFPGRFSGRQFSNSRSEMNVSTLELGDSALYLCASSLTNEQFFGPGTRLTVL.

The chain employs TRBV5-1 and TRBJ2-1, with TRBD1 matching over 8 bases. Germline V gene sequence: CDR1 SGHRS, CDR2 YFSETQ. This CDR3 is built from 14 residues. The trim removed 4 bases at V and 3 bases at J, leaving 3 bases unmatched. CDR3: CASSIDRGYNEQFF. The CDR3 bases are TGCGCCAGCAGCATAGACAGGGGCTACAATGAGCAGTTCTTC.

The gene calls are TRBV5-1 and TRBJ2-2; tentatively, D is TRBD1 (6 bases). CDR3 size: 17 residues. Germline V gene data show CDR1 as SGHRS and CDR2 as YFSETQ. Trimming shortened V by 0 bases and J by 2 bases, and 14 bases separated the two germline ends. CDR3: CASSLGGQGPNTGELFF. The CDR3, as DNA: TGCGCCAGCAGCTTGGGTGGGCAGGGGCCTAACACCGGGGAGCTGTTTTTT.

The chain has TRBV7-2 and TRBJ1-1; D is uncertain. The length of the CDR3 is 15 residues. Trimming took off 1 base at V and 6 bases at J, with 15 bases between the two ends. CDR1 is SGHTA and CDR2 is FQGNSA in the germline V gene. The CDR3 DNA follows: TGTGCCAGCAGCTTAGAGGGAAAGGGAGGTCCTGAAGCTTTCTTT. This sequence encodes CASSLEGKGGPEAFF. Supplemented by reference TRBV7-2 and TRBJ1-1, the full variable domain reads GAGVSQSPSNKVTEKGKDVELRCDPISGHTALYWYRQSLGQGLEFLIYFQGNSAPDKSGLPSDRFSAERTGGSVSTLTIQRTQQEDSAVYLCASSLEGKGGPEAFFGQGTRLTVV.

The chain recombines TRBV7-2 with TRBJ2-1; tentatively, D is TRBD1 (5 bases). Looked up from germline, CDR1 is SGHTA and CDR2 is FQGNSA. The V gene lost 1 base and the J gene lost 3 bases, with 7 bases spanning the gap. CDR3 length equals 14 residues. CDR3 nucleotide sequence: TGTGCCAGCAGCTTAGGGGGCAGCTACAATGAGCAGTTCTTC. The encoded protein is CASSLGGSYNEQFF.

This chain links TRBV5-4 with TRBJ2-5; the D is unclear. V dropped 2 bases and J dropped 1 base, with 9 bases sitting between them. The CDR3 loop spans 14 amino acids. Germline assignment: CDR1 SGHNT and CDR2 YYREEE (reference sequence). CDR3 nucleotide sequence: TGTGCCAGCAGCTTCGGTCTTTCCCAAGAGACCCAGTACTTC. Its protein product is CASSFGLSQETQYF.

The V gene is TRBV4-3, the J gene TRBJ1-4, with TRBD1 matching 8 bases. Per germline, CDR1 LGHNA and CDR2 YSLEER. The junction had 8 bases not matched to a gene; V was cut back by 4 bases and J by 1 base. The CDR3 extends over 17 amino acids. The CDR3 protein is CASSLDRGLGTNEKLFF. As DNA, the CDR3 is TGCGCCAGCAGCCTCGACAGGGGATTGGGAACTAATGAAAAACTGTTTTTT.

The table lists this clone with a count of one. The CDR3 loop reads CSVEDRVGTSGRARVYEQFF. In DNA, the CDR3 is TGCAGCGTTGAAGATAGGGTGGGAACTAGCGGGAGGGCCCGAGTATATGAGCAGTTCTTC. The rearrangement joins TRBV29-1 to TRBJ2-1; 13 nucleotides match TRBD2. With V trimmed by 0 bases and J by 8 bases, 19 bases remained unmatched. The CDR3 loop spans 20 amino acids. The germline gives CDR1 SQVTM, CDR2 ANQGSEA.